Sequencing of this T cell receptor (beta chain) was carried out in a study of shared clonotypes between healthy human individuals. Overall study results and limits: Sorted-subset sequencing, rarefaction showed, was incomplete despite large depth.

This CDR3 has 12 residues. Trimming took off 3 bases at V and 6 bases at J, with 9 bases between the two ends. Germline lookup yields CDR1 SEHNR and CDR2 FQNEAQ (reference sequence). In regard to this clone: What it binds is unknown.

Some clones are missing from TCRdb's copy, which holds only in-frame ones; the method was immunoSEQ multiplex PCR. The sample lists a few million clones; more than 80% were seen once. The clonotype originates from a man in his late teens or twenties in good health. This chain links TRBV7-9 with TRBJ2-7; D is unresolved. The sequenced material came from naive CD4+ T cells sorted from blood. Specified subset: CD45RA+ positively selected. CDR3 sequence: CASSFGALEQYF. The CDR3 nucleotides are TGTGCCAGCAGCTTTGGAGCTCTCGAGCAGTACTTC.